This T cell receptor (beta chain) was documented in a study of blood T cell repertoires in COVID-19. About the research overall: Samples taken during acute and convalescent COVID-19 were collected in the United States, Italy and Spain. PBMCs, B-cell-depleted T cells, or T cells provided the cDNA or gDNA that made up the material.

Germline V gene lookup returns CDR1 SGHTA and CDR2 FQGNSA. V shed 5 bases, J shed 8 bases, and the junction held 8 bases outside the gene matches. The CDR3 totals 14 residues. As originally analysed: For nucleated cells, counts were estimated from reference gene primer amplification. Data came from immunoSEQ multiplex PCR; TCRdb stores just in-frame clones and leaves some out. V, J and clone size are those of that table, while D and trimming were read from the DNA. Here the sample spans about 99,000 clones, 79% being singletons. The chain links TRBV7-2 to TRBJ2-4, with 8 bases that match TRBD2. The specimen sequenced was peripheral blood. The source of this sequence is a woman of 80 years or more with active or convalescent COVID-19. The CDR3 region is CASSPNSGRDIQYF. CDR3 nucleotides: TGTGCCAGCAGCCCGAACAGCGGGAGAGACATTCAGTACTTC.